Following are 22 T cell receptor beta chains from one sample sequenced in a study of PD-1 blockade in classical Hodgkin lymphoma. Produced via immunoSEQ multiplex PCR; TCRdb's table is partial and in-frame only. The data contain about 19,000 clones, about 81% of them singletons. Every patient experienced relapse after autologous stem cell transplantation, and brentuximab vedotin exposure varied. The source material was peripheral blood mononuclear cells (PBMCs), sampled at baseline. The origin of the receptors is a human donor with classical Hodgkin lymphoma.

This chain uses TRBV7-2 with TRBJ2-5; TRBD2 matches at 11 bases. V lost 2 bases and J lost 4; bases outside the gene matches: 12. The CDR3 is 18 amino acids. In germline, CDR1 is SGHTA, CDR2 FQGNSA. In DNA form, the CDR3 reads TGTGCCAGCAGCTTAAAAACTAGCGGGGGAAGAGAGAGAGAGACCCAGTACTTC. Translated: CASSLKTSGGRERETQYF.

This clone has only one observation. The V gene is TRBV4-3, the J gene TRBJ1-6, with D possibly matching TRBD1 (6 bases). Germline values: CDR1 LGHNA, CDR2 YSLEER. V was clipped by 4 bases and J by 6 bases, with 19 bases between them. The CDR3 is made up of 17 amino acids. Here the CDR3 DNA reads TGCGCCAGCAGCCCTAGGGGGGCGCGAGGACCTAATTCACCCCTCCACTTT. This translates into CASSPRGARGPNSPLHF.

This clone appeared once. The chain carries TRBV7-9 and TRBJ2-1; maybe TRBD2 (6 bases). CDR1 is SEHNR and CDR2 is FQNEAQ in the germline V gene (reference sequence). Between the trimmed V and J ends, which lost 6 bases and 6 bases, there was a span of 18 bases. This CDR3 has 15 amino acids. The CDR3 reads CASSFLGLPLNEQFF. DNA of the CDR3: TGTGCCAGCAGTTTTCTTGGACTACCCCTCAATGAGCAGTTCTTC.

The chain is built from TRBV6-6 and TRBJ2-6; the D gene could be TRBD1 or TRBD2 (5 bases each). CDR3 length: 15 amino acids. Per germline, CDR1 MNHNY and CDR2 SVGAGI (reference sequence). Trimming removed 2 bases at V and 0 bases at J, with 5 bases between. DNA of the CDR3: TGTGCCAGCAGTTACGGGGGCTCTGGGGCCAACGTCCTGACTTTC. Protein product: CASSYGGSGANVLTF.

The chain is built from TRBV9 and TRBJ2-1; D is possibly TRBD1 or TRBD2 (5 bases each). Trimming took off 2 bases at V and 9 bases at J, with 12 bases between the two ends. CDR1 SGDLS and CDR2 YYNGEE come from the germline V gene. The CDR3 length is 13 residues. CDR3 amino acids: CASSVGSRGEQFF. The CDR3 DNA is TGTGCCAGCAGCGTGGGGTCGAGGGGTGAGCAGTTCTTC.

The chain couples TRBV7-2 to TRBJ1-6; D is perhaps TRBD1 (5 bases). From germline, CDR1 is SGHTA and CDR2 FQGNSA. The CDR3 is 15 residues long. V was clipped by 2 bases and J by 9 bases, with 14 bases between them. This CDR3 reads CASSLIAGRTSPLHF. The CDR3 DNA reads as TGTGCCAGCAGCTTAATTGCAGGGAGGACTTCACCCCTCCACTTT.

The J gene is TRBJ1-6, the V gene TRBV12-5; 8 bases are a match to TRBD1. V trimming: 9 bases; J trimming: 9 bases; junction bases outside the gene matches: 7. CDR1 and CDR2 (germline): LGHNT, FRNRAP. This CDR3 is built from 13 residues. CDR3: CASLDRVSSPLHF. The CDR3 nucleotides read TGTGCTAGCCTGGACAGGGTTAGTTCACCCCTCCACTTT.

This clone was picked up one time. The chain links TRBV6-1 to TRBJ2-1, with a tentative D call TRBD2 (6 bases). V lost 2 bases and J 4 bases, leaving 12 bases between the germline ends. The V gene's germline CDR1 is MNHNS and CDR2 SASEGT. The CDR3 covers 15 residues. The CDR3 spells CASSETSGYYNEQFF. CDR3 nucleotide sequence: TGTGCCAGCAGTGAAACCAGCGGGTATTACAATGAGCAGTTCTTC.

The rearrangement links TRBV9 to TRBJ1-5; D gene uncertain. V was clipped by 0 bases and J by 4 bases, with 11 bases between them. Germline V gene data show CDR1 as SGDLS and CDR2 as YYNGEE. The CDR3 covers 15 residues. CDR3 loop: CASSVDYSPNQPQHF. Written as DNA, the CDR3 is TGTGCCAGCAGCGTAGATTACTCGCCGAATCAGCCCCAGCATTTT.

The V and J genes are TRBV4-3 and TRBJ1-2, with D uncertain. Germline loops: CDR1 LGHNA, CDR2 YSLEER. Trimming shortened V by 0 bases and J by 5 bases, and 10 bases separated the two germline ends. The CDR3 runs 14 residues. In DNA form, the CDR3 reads TGCGCCAGCAGCCAAGATCGACATCCTTATGGCTACACCTTC. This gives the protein CASSQDRHPYGYTF.

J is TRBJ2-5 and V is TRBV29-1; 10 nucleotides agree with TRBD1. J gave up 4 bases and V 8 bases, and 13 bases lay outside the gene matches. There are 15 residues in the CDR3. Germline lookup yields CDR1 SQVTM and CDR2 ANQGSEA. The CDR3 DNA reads TGCAGCTCGAGGTCCGGGACAGGGGTTCGAGAGACCCAGTACTTC. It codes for CSSRSGTGVRETQYF.

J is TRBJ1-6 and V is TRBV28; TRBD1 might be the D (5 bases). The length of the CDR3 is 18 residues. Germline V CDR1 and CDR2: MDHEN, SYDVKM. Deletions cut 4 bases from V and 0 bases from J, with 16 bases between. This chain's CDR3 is CASSSQMGGISYNSPLHF. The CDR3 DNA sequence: TGTGCCAGCAGTTCCCAAATGGGGGGAATCTCCTATAATTCACCCCTCCACTTT.

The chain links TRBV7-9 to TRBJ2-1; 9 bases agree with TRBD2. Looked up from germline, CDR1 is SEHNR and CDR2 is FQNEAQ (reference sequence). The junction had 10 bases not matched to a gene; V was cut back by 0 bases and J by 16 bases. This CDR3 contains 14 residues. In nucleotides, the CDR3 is TGTGCCAGCAGCTTAGCGCAGGGAGCGGGGGGAACCTTCTTC. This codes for CASSLAQGAGGTFF.

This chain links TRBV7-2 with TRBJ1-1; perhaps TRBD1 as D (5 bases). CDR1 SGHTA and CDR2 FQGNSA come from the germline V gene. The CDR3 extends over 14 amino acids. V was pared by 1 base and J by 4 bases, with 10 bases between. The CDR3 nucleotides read TGTGCCAGCAGCTTAGATCAGGGTTTCACTGAAGCTTTCTTT. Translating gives CASSLDQGFTEAFF. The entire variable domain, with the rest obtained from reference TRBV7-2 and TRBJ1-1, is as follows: GAGVSQSPSNKVTEKGKDVELRCDPISGHTALYWYRQSLGQGLEFLIYFQGNSAPDKSGLPSDRFSAERTGGSVSTLTIQRTQQEDSAVYLCASSLDQGFTEAFFGQGTRLTVV.

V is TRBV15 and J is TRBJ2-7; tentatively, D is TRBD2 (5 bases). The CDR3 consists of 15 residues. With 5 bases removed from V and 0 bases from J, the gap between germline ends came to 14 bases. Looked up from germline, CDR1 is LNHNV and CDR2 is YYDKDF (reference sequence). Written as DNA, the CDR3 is TGTGCCACCAGCGGGCTCTCAGGAGGCTCCTACGAGCAGTACTTC. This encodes CATSGLSGGSYEQYF.

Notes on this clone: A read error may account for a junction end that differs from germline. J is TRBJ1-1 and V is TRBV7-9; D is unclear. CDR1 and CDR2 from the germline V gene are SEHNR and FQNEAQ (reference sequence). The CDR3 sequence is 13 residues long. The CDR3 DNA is TGTGCCAGCAGCTTAGGTTCTGGGGAAAGCTTAGTCTTT. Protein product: CASSLGSGESLVF.

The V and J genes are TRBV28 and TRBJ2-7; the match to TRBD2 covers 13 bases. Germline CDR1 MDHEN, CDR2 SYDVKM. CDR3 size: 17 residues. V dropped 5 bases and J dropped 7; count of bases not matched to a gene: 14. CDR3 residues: CASSPNFSTSGGREQYF. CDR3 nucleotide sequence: TGTGCCAGCAGTCCTAACTTCTCGACTAGCGGGGGGCGAGAGCAGTACTTC.

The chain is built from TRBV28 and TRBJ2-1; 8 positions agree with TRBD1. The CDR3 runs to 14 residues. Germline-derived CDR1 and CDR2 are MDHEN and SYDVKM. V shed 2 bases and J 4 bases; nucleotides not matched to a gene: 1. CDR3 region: CASSLGTGYNEQFF. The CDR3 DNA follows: TGTGCCAGCAGTTTAGGGACAGGTTACAATGAGCAGTTCTTC.

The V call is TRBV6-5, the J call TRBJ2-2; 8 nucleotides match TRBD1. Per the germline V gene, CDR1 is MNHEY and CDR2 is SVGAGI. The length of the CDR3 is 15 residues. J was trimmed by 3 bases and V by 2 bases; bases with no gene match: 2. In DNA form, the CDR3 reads TGTGCCAGCAGTTACGGACAGGGATACACCGGGGAGCTGTTTTTT. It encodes CASSYGQGYTGELFF.

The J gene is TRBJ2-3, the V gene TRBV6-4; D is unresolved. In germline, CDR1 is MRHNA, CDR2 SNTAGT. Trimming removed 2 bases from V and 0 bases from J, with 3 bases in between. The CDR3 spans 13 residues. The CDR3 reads CASSDGSTDTQYF. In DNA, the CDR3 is TGTGCCAGCAGTGACGGGAGCACAGATACGCAGTATTTT.

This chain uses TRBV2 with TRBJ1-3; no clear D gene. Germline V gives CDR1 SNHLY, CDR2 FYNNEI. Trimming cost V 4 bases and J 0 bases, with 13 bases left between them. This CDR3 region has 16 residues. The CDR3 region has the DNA TGTGCCAGCAGTGGAGAGATGTCGAGCTCTGGAAACACCATATATTTT. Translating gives CASSGEMSSSGNTIYF.

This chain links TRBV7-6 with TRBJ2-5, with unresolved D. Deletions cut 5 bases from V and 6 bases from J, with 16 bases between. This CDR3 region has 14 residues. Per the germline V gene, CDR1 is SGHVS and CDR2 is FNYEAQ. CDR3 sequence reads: CASSPTSATQTQYF. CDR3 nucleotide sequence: TGTGCCAGCAGCCCAACGTCGGCTACCCAGACCCAGTACTTC.